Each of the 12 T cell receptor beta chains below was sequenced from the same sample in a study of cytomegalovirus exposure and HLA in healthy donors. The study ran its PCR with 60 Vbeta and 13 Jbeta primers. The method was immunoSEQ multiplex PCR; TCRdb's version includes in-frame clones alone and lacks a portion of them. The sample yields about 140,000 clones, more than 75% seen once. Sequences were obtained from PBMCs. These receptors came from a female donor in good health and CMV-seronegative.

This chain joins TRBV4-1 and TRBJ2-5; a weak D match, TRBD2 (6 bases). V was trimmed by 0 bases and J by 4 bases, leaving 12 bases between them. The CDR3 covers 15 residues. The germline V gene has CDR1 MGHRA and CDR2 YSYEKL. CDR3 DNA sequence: TGCGCCAGCAGCCAAGATCGGGGAGGAACAGAGACCCAGTACTTC. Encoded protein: CASSQDRGGTETQYF.

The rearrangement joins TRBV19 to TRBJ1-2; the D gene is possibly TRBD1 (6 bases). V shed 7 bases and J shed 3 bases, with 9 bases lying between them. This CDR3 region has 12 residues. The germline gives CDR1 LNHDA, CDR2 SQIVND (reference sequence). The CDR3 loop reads CASTSGDYGYTF. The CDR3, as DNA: TGTGCCAGTACCTCAGGGGACTATGGCTACACCTTC.

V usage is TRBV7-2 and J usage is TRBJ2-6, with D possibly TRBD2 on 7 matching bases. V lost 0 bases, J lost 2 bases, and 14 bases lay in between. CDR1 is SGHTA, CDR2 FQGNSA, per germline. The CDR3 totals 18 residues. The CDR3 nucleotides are TGTGCCAGCAGCTTAGCCGGGGGGCGCGTCCCTGGGGCCAACGTCCTGACTTTC. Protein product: CASSLAGGRVPGANVLTF. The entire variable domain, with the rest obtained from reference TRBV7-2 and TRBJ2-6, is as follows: GAGVSQSPSNKVTEKGKDVELRCDPISGHTALYWYRQSLGQGLEFLIYFQGNSAPDKSGLPSDRFSAERTGGSVSTLTIQRTQQEDSAVYLCASSLAGGRVPGANVLTFGAGSRLTVL.

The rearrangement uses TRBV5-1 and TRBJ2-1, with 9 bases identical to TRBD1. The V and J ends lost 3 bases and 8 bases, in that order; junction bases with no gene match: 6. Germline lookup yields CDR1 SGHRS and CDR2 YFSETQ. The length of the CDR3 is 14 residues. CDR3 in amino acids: CASSWGWDRDEQFF. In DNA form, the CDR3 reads TGCGCCAGCAGCTGGGGATGGGACAGGGATGAGCAGTTCTTC.

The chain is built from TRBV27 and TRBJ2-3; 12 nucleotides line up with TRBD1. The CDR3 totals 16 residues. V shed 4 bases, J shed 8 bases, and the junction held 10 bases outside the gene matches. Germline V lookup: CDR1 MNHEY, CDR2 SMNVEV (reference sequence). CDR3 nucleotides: TGTGCCAGCAGTTCAAAGGGACAGGGGGCGCCCGCTACGCAGTATTTT. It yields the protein CASSSKGQGAPATQYF.

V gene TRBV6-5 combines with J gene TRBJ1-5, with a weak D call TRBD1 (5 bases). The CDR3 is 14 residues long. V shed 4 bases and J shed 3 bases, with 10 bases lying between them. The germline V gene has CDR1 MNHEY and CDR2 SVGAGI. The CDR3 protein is CASSSTGFNQPQHF. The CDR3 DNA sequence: TGTGCCAGCAGTTCCACAGGCTTCAATCAGCCCCAGCATTTT.

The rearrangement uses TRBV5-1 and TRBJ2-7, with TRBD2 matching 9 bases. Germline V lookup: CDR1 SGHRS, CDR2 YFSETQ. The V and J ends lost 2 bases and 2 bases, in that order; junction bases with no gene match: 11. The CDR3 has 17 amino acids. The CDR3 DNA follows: TGCGCCAGCAGCTTAAGCCCTGGGGCGGGGGGGGCCTACGAGCAGTACTTC. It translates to CASSLSPGAGGAYEQYF.

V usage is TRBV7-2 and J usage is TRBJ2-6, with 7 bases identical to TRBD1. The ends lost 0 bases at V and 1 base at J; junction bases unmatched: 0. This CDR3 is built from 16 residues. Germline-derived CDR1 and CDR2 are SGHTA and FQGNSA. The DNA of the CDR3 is TGTGCCAGCAGCTTAGCGGGACAGTCTGGGGCCAACGTCCTGACTTTC. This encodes CASSLAGQSGANVLTF.

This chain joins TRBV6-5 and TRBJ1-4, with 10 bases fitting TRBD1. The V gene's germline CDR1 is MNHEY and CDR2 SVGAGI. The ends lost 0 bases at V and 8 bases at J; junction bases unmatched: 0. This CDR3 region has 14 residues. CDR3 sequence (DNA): TGTGCCAGCAGTTACTCGGACAGGGGGGAAAAACTGTTTTTT. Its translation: CASSYSDRGEKLFF.

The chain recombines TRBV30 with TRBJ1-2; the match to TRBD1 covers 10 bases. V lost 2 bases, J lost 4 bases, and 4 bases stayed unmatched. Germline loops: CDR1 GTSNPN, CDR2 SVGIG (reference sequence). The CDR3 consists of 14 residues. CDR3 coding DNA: TGTGCCTGGAGTAAGACAGGGGGCGGCTATGGCTACACCTTC. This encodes CAWSKTGGGYGYTF.

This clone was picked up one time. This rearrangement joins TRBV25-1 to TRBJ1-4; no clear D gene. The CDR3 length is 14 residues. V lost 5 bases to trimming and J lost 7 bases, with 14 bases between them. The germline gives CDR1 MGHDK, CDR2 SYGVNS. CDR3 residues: CASSNRGISEKLFF. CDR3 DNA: TGTGCCAGCAGTAATCGGGGTATCAGTGAAAAACTGTTTTTT.

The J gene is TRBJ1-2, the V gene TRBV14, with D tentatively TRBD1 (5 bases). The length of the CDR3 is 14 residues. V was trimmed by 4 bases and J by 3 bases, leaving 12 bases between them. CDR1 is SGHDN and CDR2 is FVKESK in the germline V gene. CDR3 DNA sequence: TGTGCCAGCAGCCCGCCGGGGGTATACTATGGCTACACCTTC. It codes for CASSPPGVYYGYTF.